This T cell receptor beta chain was sequenced during a study of T cell responses to AZD1222 COVID-19 vaccine. Study-level points and caveats: Targets within unmutated variant regions were reportedly found for nearly half of spike-specific TCRs.

The table came from immunoSEQ multiplex PCR; TCRdb's copy has only in-frame clones and leaves some out. The table shows approximately 150,000 clones, with 80% to 95% occurring only once. In the case of this clone: The antigen remains undetermined.

Germline CDR1 and CDR2: SGHNT and YYREEE (reference sequence). The CDR3 covers 14 residues. V gave up 3 bases and J gave up 2 bases, with 11 bases separating them. The sequence derives from an adult in good health. V and J are TRBV5-4 and TRBJ2-5, with D tentatively TRBD1 (6 bases). The sample in question was peripheral blood, obtained on day 0 of AZD1222 vaccination. The CDR3 is CASSYLGAQETQYF. CDR3 nucleotides: TGTGCCAGCAGCTACCTGGGGGCTCAAGAGACCCAGTACTTC.